This TCR beta chain was captured by sequencing in a study of human T cells and chemical hapten exposure. The wider study: 0.01% DPC was applied to the upper back in patch tests, which were read at 6 days.

Documented time point: patch test 1, 2 weeks after DPC sensitization. The treatment denotes: therapeutic diphenylcyclopropenone sensitization with weekly scalp DPC. As concerns this clonotype: Its target is not known.

During construction of the library, unique molecular identifiers were attached to individual cDNA molecules for quantitative, reproducible TCR counting. TCRdb recomputed calls from the RACE reads with MiXCR, one row per CDR3 protein. The sample has about 380,000 distinct CDR3 sequences, roughly 5% seen once. V was pared by 4 bases and J by 2 bases, with 9 bases between. Germline V lookup: CDR1 MNHEY, CDR2 SMNVEV (reference sequence). This CDR3 region has 14 residues. Whole-study findings and limits: The number of TCRs over 1 in 1000 frequency stayed unchanged after DPC. Expanded TCRs formed significantly more large CDR3 similarity clusters than controls.

The sample was whole blood, taken in connection with sensitization to the hapten diphenylcyclopropenone (DPC). This chain uses TRBV27 with TRBJ1-3; D is possibly TRBD1 (6 bases). The clonotype comes from a woman in her forties or fifties with alopecia areata. Some clones in this sample may be carry-over from other donors' samples. The CDR3 sequence is CASSSAGAGNTIYF. The CDR3 DNA reads as TGTGCCAGCAGTTCGGCAGGGGCTGGAAACACCATATATTTT.